Below are 19 T cell receptor beta chains sequenced from a single sample in a study of CD8+CD57+ T cells in acquired aplastic anemia. Genomic DNA constituted the template upon which TCR beta VDJ and CDR3 profiling was performed. Each CDR3 protein gets one entry after TCRdb re-called the reads with MiXCR. The table lists roughly 190,000 distinct CDR3 sequences, roughly half of them singletons. CD8+CD57+ cell expansion had been shown by flow cytometry in patients chosen for sequencing. The sequenced sample consisted of sorted CD4+, CD8+, or CD8+CD57+ T cells (not recorded which) from PBMCs. Every receptor here comes from a human donor with aplastic anemia.

The chain uses TRBV2 and TRBJ2-7; TRBD2 aligns across 8 bases. The germline V gene has CDR1 SNHLY and CDR2 FYNNEI. CDR3 length: 14 residues. J was trimmed by 5 bases and V by 5 bases; bases with no gene match: 8. CDR3: CASSYGRVGDEQYF. The CDR3 bases are TGTGCCAGCAGTTACGGGAGGGTTGGGGACGAGCAGTACTTC.

The CDR3, as DNA: TGTGCCACCAGTGATCCCTCGGCCAGAGGTGGTGAAAAACTGTTTTTT. Its translation: CATSDPSARGGEKLFF. The chain has TRBV24-1 and TRBJ1-4; unclear D gene. With 3 bases removed from V and 7 bases from J, the gap between germline ends came to 17 bases. The CDR3 is 16 amino acids. CDR1 and CDR2 from the germline V gene are KGHDR and SFDVKD.

V is TRBV5-1 and J is TRBJ2-5; 8 positions match TRBD2. Trimming removed 4 bases from V and 4 bases from J; junction bases left unmatched: 12. The CDR3 is 16 amino acids. Germline-derived CDR1 and CDR2 are SGHRS and YFSETQ. CDR3 residues: CASSRTGRAVGETQYF. The CDR3 coding sequence is TGCGCCAGCAGCCGAACCGGGAGGGCTGTAGGAGAGACCCAGTACTTC.

This clonotype has just a few counts. V gene TRBV15 combines with J gene TRBJ1-6, with TRBD1 as a possible D gene (5 bases). The CDR3 extends over 14 amino acids. The V gene's germline CDR1 is LNHNV and CDR2 YYDKDF (reference sequence). V gave up 0 bases and J gave up 7 bases, with 7 bases separating them. In DNA form, the CDR3 reads TGTGCCACCAGCAGAGACGGGGGGAATTCACCCCTCCACTTT. This encodes CATSRDGGNSPLHF.

This clonotype was recorded at least ten times. The chain joins TRBV2 to TRBJ1-3, with D maybe TRBD1 (6 bases). Germline loops: CDR1 SNHLY, CDR2 FYNNEI. V shed 6 bases and J shed 2 bases, with 8 bases lying between them. The CDR3 contains 13 residues. The CDR3 DNA reads TGTGCCAGCAGGGGGGCCACTGGAAACACCATATATTTT. Translated, it gives CASRGATGNTIYF.

The chain couples TRBV7-8 to TRBJ1-6, with 8 bases fitting TRBD1. The CDR3 extends over 18 amino acids. The V segment lost 1 base and the J segment 7 bases; nucleotides outside the gene matches: 12. CDR1 and CDR2 (germline): SGHVS, FQNEAQ. CDR3 residues: CASSLGSGGTGGNSPLHF. CDR3 in DNA: TGTGCCAGCAGCTTAGGATCTGGCGGGACAGGCGGGAATTCACCCCTCCACTTT.

In its sample, this clonotype was seen once. The V and J genes are TRBV25-1 and TRBJ2-5, with a possible D match to TRBD2 (6 bases). Germline V gene sequence: CDR1 MGHDK, CDR2 SYGVNS. CDR3 length equals 13 residues. V was shortened by 7 bases and J by 5 bases, with 14 bases between the two germline ends. This chain's CDR3 is CASNDGRGETQYF. Written as DNA, the CDR3 is TGTGCCAGCAACGACGGGAGAGGGGAGACCCAGTACTTC.

This CDR3 is CASSWGFQETQYF. CDR3 coding DNA: TGTGCCAGTAGTTGGGGTTTCCAAGAGACCCAGTACTTC. The chain recombines TRBV19 with TRBJ2-5; no definite D call. Germline CDR1 is LNHDA and CDR2 is SQIVND (reference sequence). With 5 bases removed from V and 1 base from J, the gap between germline ends came to 8 bases. The CDR3 consists of 13 residues.

The chain is built from TRBV25-1 and TRBJ2-7; 9 bases fit TRBD2. V lost 3 bases, J lost 2 bases, and 5 bases stayed unmatched. The CDR3 is 15 amino acids. Germline V CDR1 and CDR2: MGHDK, SYGVNS. The CDR3 sequence: CASSDSSGMTYEQYF. In DNA form, the CDR3 reads TGTGCCAGCAGTGATTCTAGCGGGATGACCTACGAGCAGTACTTC.

This clonotype was picked up many times. The CDR3 protein is CASSPIPGHYKRGYTF. The CDR3 DNA is TGTGCCAGCAGCCCCATCCCAGGGCATTATAAACGGGGCTACACCTTC. This chain uses TRBV9 with TRBJ1-2, with a tentative D call TRBD1 (5 bases). V was trimmed by 4 bases and J by 8 bases, leaving 24 bases between them. Germline values: CDR1 SGDLS, CDR2 YYNGEE. The CDR3 extends over 16 amino acids.

This chain links TRBV6-1 with TRBJ2-3; no definite D call. The germline V gene has CDR1 MNHNS and CDR2 SASEGT. The CDR3 sequence is 12 residues long. V was clipped by 6 bases and J by 5 bases, with 9 bases between them. CDR3 nucleotides: TGTGCCAGCAGCCTGCTACGAGATACGCAGTATTTT. Protein product: CASSLLRDTQYF.

V usage is TRBV7-8 and J usage is TRBJ2-7, with 15 positions matching TRBD2. Trimming took 5 bases from V and 2 from J; bases not matched to a gene: 10. The germline V gene has CDR1 SGHVS and CDR2 FQNEAQ. The CDR3 is 18 amino acids. CDR3 bases: TGTGCCAGCAGCCTTGGGGGACTAGCGGGAGGTTCCCCCTACGAGCAGTACTTC. It specifies CASSLGGLAGGSPYEQYF.

This clonotype was observed a handful of times. This chain uses TRBV2 with TRBJ1-2; 12 bases agree with TRBD1. V gave up 7 bases and J gave up 6 bases; unmatched junction bases: 6. There are 14 residues in the CDR3. Germline V gene lookup returns CDR1 SNHLY and CDR2 FYNNEI. CDR3 loop: CASKTGQGANGYTF. The CDR3, as DNA: TGTGCCAGCAAAACGGGACAGGGGGCGAATGGCTACACCTTC.

This clonotype was recorded a few times. The chain employs TRBV29-1 and TRBJ2-7; tentatively, D is TRBD1 (6 bases). The germline V gene encodes CDR1 SQVTM and CDR2 ANQGSEA. This CDR3 spans 15 amino acids. Deletions cut 4 bases from V and 3 bases from J, with 19 bases between. CDR3 sequence reads: CSVVRPRTESYEQYF. CDR3 nucleotide sequence: TGCAGCGTTGTACGACCGAGGACAGAGAGCTACGAGCAGTACTTC.

Comments on this clonotype: One base away lies a much larger clone, so this may be a sequencing read error. J is TRBJ2-2 and V is TRBV19; TRBD1 is a possible D gene (5 bases). CDR1 and CDR2 from the germline V gene are LNHDA and SQIVND (reference sequence). Trimming took off 6 bases at V and 0 bases at J, with 14 bases between the two ends. The CDR3 has 16 residues. The CDR3 nucleotides are TGTGCCAGTAGCACTACAGGCTCCACGAACACCGGGGAGCTGTTTTTT. Translation: CASSTTGSTNTGELFF.

This clonotype was found many times. The V call is TRBV19, the J call TRBJ1-3; D is undetermined. V was shortened by 7 bases and J by 0 bases, with 16 bases between the two germline ends. The CDR3 extends over 16 amino acids. Germline V gene lookup returns CDR1 LNHDA and CDR2 SQIVND (reference sequence). CDR3 region: CASTPDAVNSGNTIYF. The CDR3 nucleotides read TGTGCCAGTACCCCGGATGCAGTGAACTCTGGAAACACCATATATTTT.

This clonotype was picked up many times. This chain joins TRBV12-3 or TRBV12-4 and TRBJ1-3; D ambiguous. The CDR3 sequence is 14 residues long. Trimming took 7 bases from V and 0 from J, leaving 10 bases between them. The chain's CDR3 is CASTLPGSGNTIYF. As DNA, the CDR3 is TGTGCCAGCACTCTCCCAGGCTCTGGAAACACCATATATTTT.

The V and J genes are TRBV27 and TRBJ1-2, with 10 positions matching TRBD1. CDR1 is MNHEY and CDR2 is SMNVEV in the germline V gene (reference sequence). The CDR3 is made up of 16 amino acids. V was clipped by 0 bases and J by 8 bases; unmatched bases: 9. This chain's CDR3 is CASSLSRQGAWKGYTF. The CDR3 bases are TGTGCCAGCAGTTTATCCAGACAGGGGGCTTGGAAAGGCTACACCTTC.

The genes are TRBV20-1 and TRBJ2-3; D is possibly TRBD1 or TRBD2 (6 bases each). Trimming left V 2 bases short and J 4 bases short, with 10 bases between. Looked up from germline, CDR1 is DFQATT and CDR2 is SNEGSKA (reference sequence). The CDR3 totals 13 residues. CDR3 region: CSARPGAADTQYF. DNA for the CDR3: TGCAGTGCTAGACCGGGGGCCGCAGATACGCAGTATTTT.